The rows below give T cell receptor beta chains drawn from one sample of a study of blood T cell repertoires in COVID-19. Using immunoSEQ multiplex PCR, the repertoire was profiled, and TCRdb retains in-frame clones only, with some absent. The data contain around 180,000 clones, 80% to 85% of them singletons. Sequenced: peripheral blood. The receptors come from a woman aged 30 to 39 with acute or convalescent COVID-19. Both conserved end residues are part of each CDR3. Fields, in order: V gene, CDR3 protein.

v_gene: TRBV4-1; CDR3aa: CASSQAASRNQPQHF
v_gene: TRBV27; CDR3aa: CASSLSGTPRKFF
v_gene: TRBV6-2/TRBV6-3; CDR3aa: CASSYEPWEGETQYF
v_gene: TRBV5-1; CDR3aa: CASSFLGRTNEKLFF
v_gene: TRBV18; CDR3aa: CASSPFTGSNQPQHF
v_gene: TRBV20-1; CDR3aa: CSAEQGNEQFF
v_gene: TRBV27; CDR3aa: CASSLRTSRGRDTDTQYF
v_gene: TRBV28; CDR3aa: CASSPTSGRAAEQYF
v_gene: TRBV6-5; CDR3aa: CASSHGLAGTDTQYF
v_gene: TRBV28; CDR3aa: CASSENTSGDTDTQYF
v_gene: TRBV15; CDR3aa: CATSRGGSGSYEQYF
v_gene: TRBV19; CDR3aa: CASSTGSSETYEQYF
v_gene: TRBV5-4; CDR3aa: CASSLGGLVANTGELFF
v_gene: TRBV6-2/TRBV6-3; CDR3aa: CASSGPNTGELFF
v_gene: TRBV2; CDR3aa: CASGEGPADTQYF
v_gene: TRBV13; CDR3aa: CASSSHRMHTIYF
v_gene: TRBV28; CDR3aa: CASQGQNTEAFF
v_gene: TRBV5-6; CDR3aa: CASSGGLGNSPLHF
v_gene: TRBV27; CDR3aa: CASSQFQGRYGYTF
v_gene: TRBV5-1; CDR3aa: CASSAGLEETQYF
v_gene: TRBV7-8; CDR3aa: CASSLAPLFMADEQFF
v_gene: TRBV5-8; CDR3aa: CASSLVRDSRNQPQHF
v_gene: TRBV30; CDR3aa: CAWSRQGNNQPQHF